This T cell receptor beta chain was documented in a study of blood T cell repertoires in COVID-19 (dated by TCRdb to the early 2020s). A note on the overall study: Collaborator samples came from the United States, Italy and Spain and covered acute and convalescent phases of COVID-19. The material from the prospective study consisted of cDNA or gDNA derived from T cells, B-cell-depleted T cells, or PBMCs. The repertoires were made available in a free public database intended to serve as a resource for research on the immune response to SARS-CoV-2. Sample metadata almost always included a de-identified subject ID, COVID-19 status, age in years and sex. Subjects who had been exposed to COVID-19, were actively infected with it, or had recovered from it provided the deeply sampled blood TCRbeta repertoires that made up the dataset. Samples came from the ongoing ImmuneRACE study (first 160 participants) plus 1,254 subjects from 6 global collaborators. HLA class I and class II types, where available, came from metadata supplied by the sample provider rather than from assay-based typing. Overall study results and their limits: Clinical and demographic metadata were provided uncurated, with the amount varying by source and participant.

CDR1 and CDR2 are read off the germline V gene (reference sequence) as GTSNPN and SVGIG. V is clipped by 2 bases and J by 0 bases, and the sequence between their germline boundaries is 7 bases long. The CDR3, from cysteine to phenylalanine, totals 13 residues. CDR3 DNA only is kept here, 39 bases in frame from base 1. Participants in the prospective study were aged roughly 18 to 100 years, lived in more than 20 United States geographic areas, and enrolled through a virtual design. In the prospective study, participants were assigned to cohorts based on the clinical history participants reported in a screening survey and a study questionnaire. Recovered participants in ImmuneRACE Cohort 3 were defined as having two consecutive negative NP/OP PCR tests, clearance from a healthcare professional, or resolution of symptoms. Mobile phlebotomists in the prospective study collected whole blood, serum and a nasopharyngeal or oropharyngeal swab from every participant. Prospective study participants could optionally give additional blood draws and questionnaires over an approximately two-month period. Before DNA extraction, blood samples from the prospective study were shipped at room temperature or frozen.

Comments on this clone: There is no known antigen for this receptor. No much larger clone is present one base from it, and per-base qualities are unavailable.

TCRbeta CDR3 regions were amplified from genomic DNA by means of the immunoSEQ Assay, a bias-controlled multiplex PCR. Per the source publication's procedure: Nucleated cell counts per sample were estimated from amplification of reference gene primers within the assay. To quantify the absolute abundance of each unique TCRbeta CDR3 rearrangement, sequence reads were collapsed and filtered. Productive Simpson clonality was computed per sample as the square root of Simpson's diversity index over productive rearrangements. Imported from immuneACCESS, the table was reduced by TCRdb to in-frame sequences with V and J called. These copies leave out some clones; in studies compared against another copy, an unresolved V gene accounts for under half, and the cause of the remainder is not known. V and J calls and clone size are given by that table; D and trimming were obtained from the DNA. The sample yields some 170,000 clones; approximately 85% were counted once. The top ten clonotypes cover approximately 6.2% of the sample.

Recombination linked TRBV30 to TRBJ1-1; confidence is insufficient to name the D gene. The clonotype originates from a man between 40 and 49 years old who had recovered from COVID-19. Sequenced sample: PBMCs or T cells enriched from blood (not recorded which). The CDR3 loop reads CAWSLAMNTEAFF. The DNA reads TGTGCCTGGAGTCTCGCTATGAACACTGAAGCTTTCTTT.